This T cell receptor (beta chain) was identified during a study of T cells in Graves' hyperthyroidism and ophthalmopathy (dated by TCRdb to the late 2010s). Broadly, across the study: Peripheral blood was collected at initial diagnosis, before any treatment. TCR V-J signatures able to tell the groups apart were searched for in a discovery cohort of approximately 95 patients, of whom more than 40 had Graves' ophthalmopathy and around 57 had stable Graves' hyperthyroidism. Whether ophthalmopathy could be predicted prospectively was tested in an independent validation cohort made up of fewer than 20 hyperthyroidism patients plus 17 patients who later progressed to ophthalmopathy. The 75 to 100 discovery patients were randomly split 7:3 into training and test sets. The study also compared thyroid tissue and blood T-cell repertoires from more than 5 Graves' hyperthyroidism patients. After sampling, hyperthyroidism patients received methimazole starting at 30 mg daily, and ophthalmopathy patients received high-dose intravenous methylprednisolone. TCR Vbeta CDR3 sequencing of around 130 peripheral blood samples (over 40 ophthalmopathy, 75 hyperthyroidism and roughly 17 progressor patients) is reported in the paper.

Stable Graves' hyperthyroidism was defined as no progression to ophthalmopathy during 18 months of follow-up. Hyperthyroidism patients were newly diagnosed, with disease duration under 2 months, and aged 18 to 65 years. Patients with uncontrolled infections, other autoimmune diseases, pregnancy or lactation were excluded. Diagnoses were established on the basis of clinical symptoms, serum thyroxine and TRAb, thyroid ultrasound, and orbital computed tomography. PBMCs were separated from under 12 ml of fresh peripheral blood using Ficoll-Paque density gradient centrifugation. Total RNA was extracted with Trizol reagent, and quality was checked on an Agilent 2100 Bioanalyzer. With respect to this clonotype: Its antigen is unknown. No base quality information exists; no much larger clone differs at one position.

The TCR beta CDR3 regions were amplified from the RNA transcripts. For the first round of RT-PCR on the TCR CDR3, the HTBI primer set was used together with the Qiagen OneStep RT-PCR kit. The libraries were constructed in a second round of multiplex PCR and then size-selected and purified. Sequencing of the libraries was done on an Illumina HiSeq2000 using paired-end 100 bp reads. The original pipeline was this. SOAPnuke was used to process the raw data, with reads discarded if the reads contained adapters or uncalled bases, had a mean Phred below 15, or lacked an exact constant-primer or identifier match. COPE v1.2.5 was used to merge the high-quality paired reads, and each unique nucleotide sequence was defined as a clonotype. MiTCR v1.1 was used to align the clonotypes against IMGT TRBV, TRBD and TRBJ reference segments. The analysis included only V-J combinations with a frequency above 0.0001, which together covered 99% to 99.2% of the repertoires. The TCS score was defined as the ratio of F50 (clonal expansion) to E x V (chaos), calculated using BLOSUM62-based TCRdist between CDR3 peptides within each V-J. Welch's t-statistics and random forest reduced roughly 540 V-J features to roughly 13, which were used in a naive Bayes classifier (R e1071). TCRdb reprocessing: public reads trimmed at Q25 with fastp, clones called with MiXCR, in-frame beta chains kept. When rows share a CDR3 protein, they turn into one entry using the most common DNA and genes. The V and J calls shown here were made by TCRdb, not taken from the authors' results. In all, the sample holds about 520,000 distinct CDR3 sequences, and roughly 20% of those were seen once. Roughly 29% of the sample lies in the top ten.

What the authors observed across the whole study: No statistical method was used to set the sample size in advance, and investigators knew the group allocation. A 13 V-J signature model separated ophthalmopathy from stable hyperthyroidism, with approximately 87% sensitivity and just under 84% specificity in cross-validation and 80%/75% in testing. In validation, the model predicted progression to ophthalmopathy a median of approximately 6.3 months before onset, with roughly 71% sensitivity and 72.22% specificity. Most expanded thyroid clonotypes (frequency above 0.001) were also found in blood, which suggests that blood repertoires may mirror thyroid immune responses.

The CDR3 holds 15 amino acids from the cysteine to the phenylalanine. The kept DNA is CDR3 alone, 45 bases in frame from the first base. V trim: 5 bases; J trim: 2 bases; unmatched bases: 7. According to the germline V gene, CDR1 reads MDHEN and CDR2 reads SYDVKM. The rearranged chain carries TRBV28 and TRBJ1-1; the central 8 bases match TRBD1. The source is a man aged 18 to 29 with Graves' hyperthyroidism. The specimen sequenced was blood. In nucleotides, the sequence is TGTGCCAGCAGTACACCCGGGACAGGAAACACTGAAGCTTTCTTT. It translates as CASSTPGTGNTEAFF.